Below, 17 T cell receptor beta chains from the same sample are listed, as sequenced in a study of identical twins. TCRdb processed the 5' RACE reads anew with MiXCR; each CDR3 protein has one entry. The sample shows fewer than 550,000 distinct CDR3 sequences, around 15% of them seen only once. The same specimen was also included in a second study, on yellow fever vaccine responses in identical twins.

Sequences were obtained from CD4+ T cells sorted from blood. The origin of the receptors is a woman aged 18-29 years in good health.

V is TRBV11-2 and J is TRBJ2-2; D ambiguous. CDR3 length: 12 amino acids. The V end lost 5 bases, the J end lost 8 bases, and 9 bases lay between the germline ends. Germline V lookup: CDR1 SGHAT, CDR2 FQNNGV. The CDR3 DNA sequence: TGTGCCAGCAGCCACGGCTGGGGGGAGCTGTTTTTT. Protein sequence: CASSHGWGELFF.

The chain recombines TRBV24-1 with TRBJ2-5; D is unclear. This CDR3 is built from 14 residues. Germline loops: CDR1 KGHDR, CDR2 SFDVKD. The ends were cut back, 0 bases at V and 4 bases at J, with 8 bases in the middle. DNA for the CDR3: TGTGCCACCAGTGATTTGTTTTTTCCAGAGACCCAGTACTTC. Residues: CATSDLFFPETQYF.

CDR3 DNA sequence: TGTGCCAGCAGCGCGGGACCGGTTCAAAGCGCCCAGCATTTT. Protein product: CASSAGPVQSAQHF. V is TRBV11-2 and J is TRBJ1-5; D perhaps matches TRBD1 (5 bases). Germline V lookup: CDR1 SGHAT, CDR2 FQNNGV. The CDR3 spans 14 residues. The V end lost 5 bases, the J end lost 11 bases, and 19 bases lay between the germline ends.

In this sample, this clonotype turned up a few times. The rearrangement joins TRBV6-1 to TRBJ2-1; TRBD1 agrees at 8 bases. CDR1 and CDR2 from the germline V gene are MNHNS and SASEGT. J gave up 6 bases and V 6 bases, and 4 bases lay outside the gene matches. This CDR3 comprises 13 residues. CDR3: CASRRTGFNEQFF. The CDR3 DNA sequence: TGTGCCAGCAGGAGGACAGGGTTCAATGAGCAGTTCTTC.

The chain carries TRBV27 and TRBJ1-2; no firm D call. This CDR3 has 12 amino acids. Trimming pared 6 bases from V and 5 bases from J, leaving 10 bases between. Germline CDR1 and CDR2: MNHEY and SMNVEV (reference sequence). The CDR3: CASRGKAYGYTF. The CDR3 DNA reads TGTGCCAGCAGGGGGAAGGCTTATGGCTACACCTTC.

V is TRBV12-3 or TRBV12-4 and J is TRBJ1-5, with D hard to call. The CDR3 runs 14 residues. Trimming took off 6 bases at V and 1 base at J, with 10 bases between the two ends. The CDR3 protein is CASRGMGSNQPQHF. In DNA form, the CDR3 reads TGTGCCAGCAGGGGGATGGGCAGCAATCAGCCCCAGCATTTT.

A few counts support this clonotype. The V and J genes are TRBV6-1 and TRBJ2-5; tentatively, D is TRBD2 (6 bases). Germline CDR1 reads MNHNS; CDR2 reads SASEGT. Trimming stripped 6 bases from V and 5 bases from J, with 22 bases between. The CDR3 has 16 residues. CDR3 in amino acids: CASSLSGANLGETQYF. DNA for the CDR3: TGTGCCAGCAGCCTTAGCGGAGCGAATTTAGGGGAGACCCAGTACTTC.

This clonotype was picked up many times. The V gene is TRBV7-8, the J gene TRBJ1-2; tentative D call: TRBD1 (6 bases). Germline V gene sequence: CDR1 SGHVS, CDR2 FQNEAQ. Trimming took off 4 bases at V and 7 bases at J, with 16 bases between the two ends. This CDR3 is 14 amino acids long. The CDR3 spells CASSSPDSHPGYTF. The CDR3 bases are TGTGCCAGCAGCTCCCCGGACAGCCATCCTGGCTACACCTTC.

In its sample, this clonotype was seen a few times. The chain links TRBV5-1 to TRBJ2-5; D might be TRBD1 (5 bases). The CDR3 has 14 amino acids. V gave up 4 bases and J gave up 1 base, with 11 bases separating them. Per the germline V gene, CDR1 is SGHRS and CDR2 is YFSETQ. CDR3 sequence (DNA): TGCGCCAGCAGCATGGACAAGGGCCAAGAGACCCAGTACTTC. It specifies CASSMDKGQETQYF.

This clonotype was found a few times. In DNA, the CDR3 is TGTGCCACCAGTGATTTTCGAAGCGGGGAGCTGTTTTTT. Its translation: CATSDFRSGELFF. The chain is built from TRBV24-1 and TRBJ2-2; D gene ambiguous. The CDR3 spans 13 residues. V was trimmed by 1 base and J by 7 bases, leaving 6 bases between them. The germline V gene has CDR1 KGHDR and CDR2 SFDVKD.

The J gene is TRBJ1-1, the V gene TRBV6-4; the D is unclear. The germline V gene encodes CDR1 MRHNA and CDR2 SNTAGT. The CDR3 runs 13 residues. Trimming cost V 4 bases and J 2 bases, with 8 bases left between them. CDR3 protein: CASSASINTEAFF. The DNA for the CDR3 is TGTGCCAGCAGTGCTTCTATTAACACTGAAGCTTTCTTT.

V is TRBV28 and J is TRBJ2-7; perhaps TRBD2 as D (6 bases). CDR3 size: 15 residues. Germline V lookup: CDR1 MDHEN, CDR2 SYDVKM. The V gene lost 6 bases and the J gene lost 0 bases, with 15 bases spanning the gap. The CDR3 region is CASSGTGGNSYEQYV. The CDR3 coding sequence is TGTGCCAGCAGCGGGACCGGGGGTAACTCCTACGAGCAGTACGTC.

This chain links TRBV4-2 with TRBJ2-3; D remains unclear. Trimming shortened V by 8 bases and J by 4 bases, and 13 bases separated the two germline ends. Germline CDR1 reads LGHNA; CDR2 reads YNFKEQ. This CDR3 is 13 amino acids long. The chain's CDR3 is CASVGPFADTQYF. CDR3 in DNA: TGTGCCAGCGTTGGTCCGTTCGCAGATACGCAGTATTTT.

The chain joins TRBV5-1 to TRBJ2-7; D is uncertain. Per germline, CDR1 SGHRS and CDR2 YFSETQ. V lost 4 bases, J lost 0 bases, and 14 bases lay in between. This CDR3 has 15 residues. The CDR3 reads CASSPTVSDSYEQYF. The DNA for the CDR3 is TGCGCCAGCAGCCCAACGGTTTCGGACTCCTACGAGCAGTACTTC.

The chain links TRBV20-1 to TRBJ2-1; 9 nucleotides agree with TRBD2. This CDR3 contains 15 residues. Per germline, CDR1 DFQATT and CDR2 SNEGSKA (reference sequence). J gave up 9 bases and V 1 base, and 10 bases lay outside the gene matches. This CDR3 reads CSARVYRGGGGEQFF. The CDR3 DNA sequence: TGCAGTGCTAGAGTGTATCGCGGGGGGGGCGGTGAGCAGTTCTTC.

The sample holds a few counts of this clonotype. The rearrangement links TRBV4-2 to TRBJ2-7; D may correspond to TRBD1 or TRBD2 (6 bases each). Between the trimmed V and J ends, which lost 3 bases and 1 base, there was a span of 16 bases. Germline CDR1 and CDR2: LGHNA and YNFKEQ. The CDR3 runs 16 residues. CDR3 DNA sequence: TGTGCCAGCAGCCAGGGGGCCCGGGACTCGTCCTACGAGCAGTACTTC. This translates into CASSQGARDSSYEQYF.

For the CDR3, the DNA is TGTGCCAGCAGCCGCCGCGGGGACAATGAGCAGTTCTTC. It specifies CASSRRGDNEQFF. V usage is TRBV5-5 and J usage is TRBJ2-1, with D possibly being TRBD2 (6 bases). Per germline, CDR1 SGHKS and CDR2 YYEKEE (reference sequence). With 4 bases removed from V and 5 bases from J, the gap between germline ends came to 10 bases. The CDR3 is 13 amino acids.